This T cell receptor (beta chain) is drawn from a study of blood T cell repertoires in COVID-19. Sequenced by immunoSEQ multiplex PCR; TCRdb stores in-frame clones only, minus some. The repertoire holds roughly 50,000 clones, with roughly 87% as singletons. The V end was cut by 2 bases, the J end by 8 bases, with 12 bases between. The germline gives CDR1 MNHEY, CDR2 SVGAGI. The CDR3 loop spans 13 amino acids. The sequencing sample was made of peripheral blood. The TCR comes from a human donor with active COVID-19. The donor label of this sample is uncertain. The rearrangement joins TRBV6-5 to TRBJ1-2, with D perhaps matching TRBD1 (5 bases). CDR3 in amino acids: CASSYTLTEGYTF. Written as DNA, the CDR3 is TGTGCCAGCAGTTACACCTTGACAGAGGGCTACACCTTC.